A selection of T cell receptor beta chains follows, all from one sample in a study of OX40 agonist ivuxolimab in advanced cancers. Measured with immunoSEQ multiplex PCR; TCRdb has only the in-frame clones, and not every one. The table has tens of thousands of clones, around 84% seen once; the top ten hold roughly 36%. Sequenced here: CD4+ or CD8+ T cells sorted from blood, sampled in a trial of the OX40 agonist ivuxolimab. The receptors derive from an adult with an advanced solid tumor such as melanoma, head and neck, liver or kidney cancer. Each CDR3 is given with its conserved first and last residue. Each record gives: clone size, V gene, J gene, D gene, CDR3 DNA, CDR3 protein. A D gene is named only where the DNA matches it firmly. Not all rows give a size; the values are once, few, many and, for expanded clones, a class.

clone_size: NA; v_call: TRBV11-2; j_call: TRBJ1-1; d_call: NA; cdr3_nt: TGTGCCAGCAGCCCAGACTGGGTTTACACTGAAGCTTTCTTT; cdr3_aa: CASSPDWVYTEAFF
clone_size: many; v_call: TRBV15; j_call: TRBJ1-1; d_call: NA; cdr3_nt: TGTGCCACCAGCAGAGTGTTGGGTTCGGAAGCTTTCTTT; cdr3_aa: CATSRVLGSEAFF
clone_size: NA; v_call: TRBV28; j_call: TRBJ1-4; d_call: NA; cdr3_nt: TGTGCCAGCAGTTGGGCGGGAGAAAAACTGTTTTTT; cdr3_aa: CASSWAGEKLFF
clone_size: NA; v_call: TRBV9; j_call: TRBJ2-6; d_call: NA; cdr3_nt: TGTGCCAGCAGCCCATCCCCGGGGGCCAACGTCCTGACTTTC; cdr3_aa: CASSPSPGANVLTF
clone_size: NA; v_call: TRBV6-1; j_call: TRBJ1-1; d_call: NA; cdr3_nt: TGTGCCAGCAGGGGGAGCGGGGGGAACACTGAAGCTTTCTTT; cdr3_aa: CASRGSGGNTEAFF
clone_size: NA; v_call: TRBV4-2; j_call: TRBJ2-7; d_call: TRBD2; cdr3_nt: TGTGCCAGCAGCCAGGAGAGCGGGAGCTCCTACGAGCAGTACTTC; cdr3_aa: CASSQESGSSYEQYF
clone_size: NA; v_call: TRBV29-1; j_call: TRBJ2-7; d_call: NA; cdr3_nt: TGCAGCGTCAGGGAAAGCTCCTACGAGCAGTACTTC; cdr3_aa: CSVRESSYEQYF
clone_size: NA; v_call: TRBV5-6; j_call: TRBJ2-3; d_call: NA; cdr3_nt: TGTGCCAGCAGCTTGGTGGCAACCCGCACAGATACGCAGTATTTT; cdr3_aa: CASSLVATRTDTQYF
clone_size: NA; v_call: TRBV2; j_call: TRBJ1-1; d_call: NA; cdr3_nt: TGTGCCAGCAGTGAAATTCAGACAGGCGCTAACACTGAAGCTTTCTTT; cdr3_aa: CASSEIQTGANTEAFF
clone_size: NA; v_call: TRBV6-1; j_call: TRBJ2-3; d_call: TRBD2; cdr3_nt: TGTGCCAGCAGTGAATGGGGGGGAGACACAGATACGCAGTATTTT; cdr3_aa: CASSEWGGDTDTQYF
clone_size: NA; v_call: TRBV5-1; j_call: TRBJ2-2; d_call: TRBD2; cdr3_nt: TGCGCCAGCAGCTTCTGGTTAACTAGCGGGAGCGATCCTGGTACCGGGGAGCTGTTTTTT; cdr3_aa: CASSFWLTSGSDPGTGELFF
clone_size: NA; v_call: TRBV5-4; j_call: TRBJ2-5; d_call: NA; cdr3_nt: TGTGCCAGCAGCTACGGACAGGGAGGGGAGACCCAGTACTTC; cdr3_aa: CASSYGQGGETQYF
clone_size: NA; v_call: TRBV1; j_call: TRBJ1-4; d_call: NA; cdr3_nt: TGCACCAGCAGCCAAACGAGGTCGGCGACAAGGGGTGAAAAACTGTTTTTT; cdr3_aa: CTSSQTRSATRGEKLFF
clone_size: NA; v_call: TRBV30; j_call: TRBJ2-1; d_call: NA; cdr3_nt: TGTGCCTGGTTGTCAGAGACCTACAATGAGCAGTTCTTC; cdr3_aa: CAWLSETYNEQFF
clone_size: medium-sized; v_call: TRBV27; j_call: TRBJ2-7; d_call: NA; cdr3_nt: TGTGCCAGCAGTTTATATCTGGGAACCGACTACGAGCAGTACTTC; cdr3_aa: CASSLYLGTDYEQYF
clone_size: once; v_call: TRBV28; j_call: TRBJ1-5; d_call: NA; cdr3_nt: TGTGCCAGCAGTGCACGGGACGTCGGACGAGGGCAGCCCCAGCATTTT; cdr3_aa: CASSARDVGRGQPQHF
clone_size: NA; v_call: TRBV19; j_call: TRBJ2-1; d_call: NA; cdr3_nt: TGTGCCAGTAGTATGCAGAGCTCCTACAATGAGCAGTTCTTC; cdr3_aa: CASSMQSSYNEQFF
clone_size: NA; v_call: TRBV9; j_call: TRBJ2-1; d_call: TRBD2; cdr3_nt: TGTGCCAGCAGCGTCGGGACTAGCGGGAGTGGAAATGAGCAGTTCTTC; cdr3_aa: CASSVGTSGSGNEQFF
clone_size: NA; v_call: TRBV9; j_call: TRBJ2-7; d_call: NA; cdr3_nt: TGTGCCAGCAGCGTAGGAGGGGACGGATCCTACGAGCAGTACTTC; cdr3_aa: CASSVGGDGSYEQYF
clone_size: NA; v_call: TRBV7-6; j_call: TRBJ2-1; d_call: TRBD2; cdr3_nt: TGTGCCAGCAGTATCGCTAGCGGGAGCTACAATGAGCAGTTCTTC; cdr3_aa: CASSIASGSYNEQFF
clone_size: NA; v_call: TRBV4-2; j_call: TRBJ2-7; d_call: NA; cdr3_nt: TGTGCCAGCAGCCCTGGGGGTTACGAGCAGTACTTC; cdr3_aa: CASSPGGYEQYF
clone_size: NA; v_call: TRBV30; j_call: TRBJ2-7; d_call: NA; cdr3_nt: TGTGCCTGGATGGGCGACTCCTACGAGCAGTACTTC; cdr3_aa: CAWMGDSYEQYF
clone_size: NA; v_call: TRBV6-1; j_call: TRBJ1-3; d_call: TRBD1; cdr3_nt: TGTGCCAGCAGTGTACTGGGACAGGGAAACACCATATATTTT; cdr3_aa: CASSVLGQGNTIYF
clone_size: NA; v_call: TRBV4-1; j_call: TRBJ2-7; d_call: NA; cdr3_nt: TGCGCCAGCAGCCCCCAGGGATTCACTTCCGACGAGCAGTACTTC; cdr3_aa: CASSPQGFTSDEQYF
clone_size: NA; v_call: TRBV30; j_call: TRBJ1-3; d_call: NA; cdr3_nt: TGTGCCTGGAGTAGGCTCTCTGGAAACACCATATATTTT; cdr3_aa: CAWSRLSGNTIYF
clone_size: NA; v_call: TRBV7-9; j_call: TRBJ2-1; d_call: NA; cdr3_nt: TGTGCCAGCAGCGGATCATTCGGGACTGATTACAATGAGCAGTTCTTC; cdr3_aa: CASSGSFGTDYNEQFF
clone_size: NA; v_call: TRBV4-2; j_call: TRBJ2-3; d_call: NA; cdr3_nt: TGTGCCAGCAGCCGTTTAACACGAGGGGAGGGGGCAGATACGCAGTATTTT; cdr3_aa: CASSRLTRGEGADTQYF